This TCR beta chain was captured by sequencing in a study of early T cells in non-severe SARS-CoV-2 infection. Looking at the study overall: The input, bulk RNA from unsorted whole blood, was sequenced, and chains were unpaired.

Individually, cDNA molecules had unique molecular identifiers attached to them. TCRdb reanalysed the 5' RACE reads using MiXCR and keeps one entry per CDR3 protein. The sample lists roughly 27,000 distinct CDR3 sequences, about 5.5% occurring once. The table lists this clonotype with many counts. The source is an adult who was a healthcare worker with PCR-confirmed SARS-CoV-2 infection or an uninfected control (not recorded which). Sequencing was performed on whole blood.

The CDR3 bases are TGCAGTGCACCGGGACAGGCGATATCTGGAAACACCATATATTTT. This codes for CSAPGQAISGNTIYF. The rearrangement joins TRBV20-1 to TRBJ1-3; 8 nucleotides align to TRBD1. CDR3 length: 15 amino acids. J lost 1 base, V lost 6 bases, and 8 bases had no gene match. Per germline, CDR1 DFQATT and CDR2 SNEGSKA (reference sequence).